These 5 T cell receptor beta chains were sequenced from one sample in a study of blood T cell repertoires in COVID-19. Profiled with immunoSEQ multiplex PCR; TCRdb holds only in-frame clones, not every one. The sample has about 240,000 clones; 80% to 90% are singletons. Input material: PBMCs or T cells enriched from blood (not recorded which). The receptors here all came from a young woman with acute COVID-19.

DNA of the CDR3: TGTGCCAGCGAAAACCCCGTCGGGACTGGCAATGAGCAGTTCTTC. This translates into CASENPVGTGNEQFF. V gene TRBV28 combines with J gene TRBJ2-1; D perhaps matches TRBD2 (6 bases). Trimming took off 8 bases at V and 6 bases at J, with 20 bases between the two ends. In germline, CDR1 is MDHEN, CDR2 SYDVKM. The length of the CDR3 is 15 residues.

The gene calls are TRBV11-2 and TRBJ2-7; no firm D call. Germline CDR1 reads SGHAT; CDR2 reads FQNNGV. The V end was cut by 1 base, the J end by 4 bases, with 5 bases between. The CDR3 covers 12 residues. The CDR3 sequence: CASSLVVYEQYF. For the CDR3, the DNA is TGTGCCAGCAGCTTAGTCGTTTACGAGCAGTACTTC.

The V and J genes are TRBV18 and TRBJ1-4; D may be TRBD1 (6 bases). This CDR3 region has 14 residues. The V end was cut by 3 bases, the J end by 4 bases, with 9 bases between. CDR1 is KGHSH and CDR2 is LQKENI in the germline V gene. CDR3 DNA: TGTGCCAGCTCACCTGACAGGAATAATGAAAAACTGTTTTTT. It yields the protein CASSPDRNNEKLFF.

The chain is built from TRBV6-5 and TRBJ1-2, with D uncertain. Germline V CDR1 and CDR2: MNHEY, SVGAGI. The V end lost 7 bases, the J end lost 2 bases, and 11 bases lay between the germline ends. The CDR3 contains 13 residues. CDR3 loop: CASMLTVNYGYTF. The CDR3, as DNA: TGTGCCAGCATGCTCACAGTAAACTATGGCTACACCTTC.

V usage is TRBV7-2 and J usage is TRBJ1-4; maybe TRBD1 (6 bases). V dropped 1 base and J dropped 5 bases, with 17 bases sitting between them. The CDR3 extends over 17 amino acids. The germline gives CDR1 SGHTA, CDR2 FQGNSA. CDR3 region: CASSLVYVGGVNEKLFF. The CDR3 bases are TGTGCCAGCAGCTTAGTGTACGTAGGGGGAGTCAATGAAAAACTGTTTTTT.